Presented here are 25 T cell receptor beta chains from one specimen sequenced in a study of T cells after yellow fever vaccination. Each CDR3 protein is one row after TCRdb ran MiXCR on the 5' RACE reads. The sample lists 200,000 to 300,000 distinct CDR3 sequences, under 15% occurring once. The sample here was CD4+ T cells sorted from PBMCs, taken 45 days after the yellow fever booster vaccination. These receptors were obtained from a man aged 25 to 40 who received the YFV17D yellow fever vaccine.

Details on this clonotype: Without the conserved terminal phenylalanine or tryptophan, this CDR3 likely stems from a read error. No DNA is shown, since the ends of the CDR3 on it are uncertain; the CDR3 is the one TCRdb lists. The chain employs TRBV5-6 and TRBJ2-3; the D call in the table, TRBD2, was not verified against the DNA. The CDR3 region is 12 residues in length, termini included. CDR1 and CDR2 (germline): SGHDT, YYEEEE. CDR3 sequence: CASSFFLGTRAV.

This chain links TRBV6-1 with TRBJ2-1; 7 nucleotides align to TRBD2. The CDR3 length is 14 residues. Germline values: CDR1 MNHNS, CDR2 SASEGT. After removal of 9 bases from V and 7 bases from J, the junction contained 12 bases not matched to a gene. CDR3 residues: CASKMGSAGNEQFF. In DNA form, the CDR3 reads TGTGCCAGTAAGATGGGCTCAGCGGGGAATGAGCAGTTCTTC.

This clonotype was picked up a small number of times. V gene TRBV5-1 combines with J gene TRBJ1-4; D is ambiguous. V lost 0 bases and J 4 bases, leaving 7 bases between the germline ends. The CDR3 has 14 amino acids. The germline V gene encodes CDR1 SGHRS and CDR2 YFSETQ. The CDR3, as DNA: TGCGCCAGCAGCTTGGTAGCCCTTAATGAAAAACTGTTTTTT. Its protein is CASSLVALNEKLFF.

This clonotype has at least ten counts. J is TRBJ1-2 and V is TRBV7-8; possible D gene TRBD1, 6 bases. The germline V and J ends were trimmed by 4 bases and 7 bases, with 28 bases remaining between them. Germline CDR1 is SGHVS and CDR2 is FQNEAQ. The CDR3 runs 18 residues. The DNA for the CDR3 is TGTGCCAGCAGCTCATCCCTCCTGACAGGCCGAAACGGGGGTGGCTACACCTTC. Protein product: CASSSSLLTGRNGGGYTF.

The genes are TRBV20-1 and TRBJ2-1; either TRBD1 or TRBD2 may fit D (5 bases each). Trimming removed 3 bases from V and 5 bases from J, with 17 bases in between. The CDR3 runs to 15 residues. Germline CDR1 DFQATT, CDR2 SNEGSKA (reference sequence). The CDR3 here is CSASRWGLGNNEQFF. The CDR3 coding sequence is TGCAGTGCTAGTCGCTGGGGGTTGGGGAACAATGAGCAGTTCTTC.

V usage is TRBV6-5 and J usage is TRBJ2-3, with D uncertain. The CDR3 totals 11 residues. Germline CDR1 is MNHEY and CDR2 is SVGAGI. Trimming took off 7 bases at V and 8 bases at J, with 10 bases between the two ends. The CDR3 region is CASTQRSTQYF. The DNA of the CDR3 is TGTGCCAGCACCCAGAGGTCTACGCAGTATTTT.

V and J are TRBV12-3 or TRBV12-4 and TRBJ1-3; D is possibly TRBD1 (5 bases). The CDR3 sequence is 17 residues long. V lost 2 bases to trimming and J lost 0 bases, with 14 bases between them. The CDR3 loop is CASSLKLVGASGNTIYF. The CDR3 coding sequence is TGTGCCAGCAGTTTAAAGTTGGTCGGGGCCTCTGGAAACACCATATATTTT.

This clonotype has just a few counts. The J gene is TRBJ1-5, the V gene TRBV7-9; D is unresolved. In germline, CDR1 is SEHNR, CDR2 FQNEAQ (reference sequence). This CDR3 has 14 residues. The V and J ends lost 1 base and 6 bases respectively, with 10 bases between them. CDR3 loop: CASSLVGTAQPQHF. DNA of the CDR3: TGTGCCAGCAGCTTAGTCGGTACCGCTCAGCCCCAGCATTTT.

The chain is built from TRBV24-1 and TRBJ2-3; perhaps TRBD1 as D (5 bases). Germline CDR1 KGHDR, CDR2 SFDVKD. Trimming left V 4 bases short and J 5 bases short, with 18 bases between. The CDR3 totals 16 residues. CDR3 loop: CATSDTGQAGGDTQYF. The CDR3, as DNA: TGTGCCACCAGTGACACTGGACAAGCAGGCGGAGATACGCAGTATTTT.

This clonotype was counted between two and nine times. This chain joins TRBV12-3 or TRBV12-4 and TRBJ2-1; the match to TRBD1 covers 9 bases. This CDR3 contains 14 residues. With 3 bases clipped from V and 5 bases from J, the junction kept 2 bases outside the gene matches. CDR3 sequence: CASSFGTGNNEQFF. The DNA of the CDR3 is TGTGCCAGCAGTTTTGGGACAGGGAACAATGAGCAGTTCTTC.

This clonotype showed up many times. CDR3 in amino acids: CASSTLGQELSEQYF. The CDR3 nucleotides are TGTGCCAGCAGTACCTTGGGACAGGAGCTGAGTGAGCAGTACTTC. The V gene is TRBV12-3 or TRBV12-4, the J gene TRBJ2-7; 8 bases fit TRBD1. The V gene end was trimmed by 5 bases and the J gene end by 7 bases; junction bases not matched to a gene: 13. CDR3 length equals 15 residues.

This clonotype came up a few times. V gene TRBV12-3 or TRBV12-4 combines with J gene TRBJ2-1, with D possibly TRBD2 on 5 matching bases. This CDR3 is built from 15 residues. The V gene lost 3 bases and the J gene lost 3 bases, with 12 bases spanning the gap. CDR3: CASSFGVAGYNEQFF. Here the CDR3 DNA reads TGTGCCAGCAGTTTCGGGGTAGCCGGCTACAATGAGCAGTTCTTC.

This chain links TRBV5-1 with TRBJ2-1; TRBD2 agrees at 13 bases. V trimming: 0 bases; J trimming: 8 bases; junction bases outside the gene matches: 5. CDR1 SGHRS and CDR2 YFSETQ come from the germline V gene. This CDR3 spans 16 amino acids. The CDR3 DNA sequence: TGCGCCAGCAGCTTGGATGGGACTAGCGGGGCCGATGAGCAGTTCTTC. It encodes CASSLDGTSGADEQFF.

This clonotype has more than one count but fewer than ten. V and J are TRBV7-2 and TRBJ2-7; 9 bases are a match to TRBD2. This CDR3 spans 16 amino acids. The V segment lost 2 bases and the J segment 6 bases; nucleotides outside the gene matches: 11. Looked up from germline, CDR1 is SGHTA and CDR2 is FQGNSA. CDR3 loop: CASSLNSGSLSGEQYF. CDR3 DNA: TGTGCCAGCAGCTTAAATAGCGGGAGTCTTTCCGGCGAGCAGTACTTC.

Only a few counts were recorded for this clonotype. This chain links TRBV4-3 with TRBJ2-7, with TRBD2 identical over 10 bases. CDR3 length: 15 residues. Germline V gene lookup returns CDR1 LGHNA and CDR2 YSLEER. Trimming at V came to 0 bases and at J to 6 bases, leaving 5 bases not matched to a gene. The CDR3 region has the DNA TGCGCCAGCAGCCAAGATCTGGGACTAGCGCTCGAGCAGTACTTC. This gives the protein CASSQDLGLALEQYF.

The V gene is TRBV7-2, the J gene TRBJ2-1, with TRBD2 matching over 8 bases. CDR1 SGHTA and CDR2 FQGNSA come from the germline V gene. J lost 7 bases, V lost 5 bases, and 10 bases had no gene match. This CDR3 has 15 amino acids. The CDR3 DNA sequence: TGTGCCAGCAGCCACGGGAGTAGCGGGATGAATGAGCAGTTCTTC. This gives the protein CASSHGSSGMNEQFF.

In DNA, the CDR3 is TGTGCCAGCTCACCAAGCCTTAATGAAAAACTGTTTTTT. Residues: CASSPSLNEKLFF. This chain connects TRBV18 to TRBJ1-4; D gene unclear. The CDR3 spans 13 residues. Trimming shortened V by 2 bases and J by 4 bases, and 5 bases separated the two germline ends. Germline CDR1 reads KGHSH; CDR2 reads LQKENI.

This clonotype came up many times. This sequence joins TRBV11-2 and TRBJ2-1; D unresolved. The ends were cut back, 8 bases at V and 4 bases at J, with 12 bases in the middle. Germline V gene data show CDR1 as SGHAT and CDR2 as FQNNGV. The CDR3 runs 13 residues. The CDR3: CASLSGAYNEQFF. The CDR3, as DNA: TGTGCCAGCCTATCCGGAGCGTACAATGAGCAGTTCTTC.

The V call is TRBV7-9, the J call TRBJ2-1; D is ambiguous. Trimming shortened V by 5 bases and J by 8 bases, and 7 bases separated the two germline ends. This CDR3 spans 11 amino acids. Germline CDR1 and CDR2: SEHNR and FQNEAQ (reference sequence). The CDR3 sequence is CASSPPDEQFF. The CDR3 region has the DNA TGTGCCAGCAGCCCACCTGATGAGCAGTTCTTC.

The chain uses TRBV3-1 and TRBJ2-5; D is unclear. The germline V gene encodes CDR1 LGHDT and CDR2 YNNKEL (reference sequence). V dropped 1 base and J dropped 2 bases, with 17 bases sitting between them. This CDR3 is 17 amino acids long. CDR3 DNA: TGTGCCAGCAGCCAAGTTAGGTTGGTTGTCGGACAAGAGACCCAGTACTTC. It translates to CASSQVRLVVGQETQYF.

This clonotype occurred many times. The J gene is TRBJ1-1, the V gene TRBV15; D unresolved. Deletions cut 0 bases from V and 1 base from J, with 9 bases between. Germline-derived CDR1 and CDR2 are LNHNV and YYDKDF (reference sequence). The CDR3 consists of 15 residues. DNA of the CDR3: TGTGCCACCAGCAGAGATGCGGGCCGGAACACTGAAGCTTTCTTT. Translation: CATSRDAGRNTEAFF.

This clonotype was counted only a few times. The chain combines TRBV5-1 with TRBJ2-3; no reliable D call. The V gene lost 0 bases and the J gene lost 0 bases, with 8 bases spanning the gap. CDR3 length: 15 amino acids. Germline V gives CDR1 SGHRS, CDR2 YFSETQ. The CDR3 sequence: CASSLGKVSTDTQYF. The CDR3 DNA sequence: TGCGCCAGCAGCTTGGGGAAGGTGAGCACAGATACGCAGTATTTT.

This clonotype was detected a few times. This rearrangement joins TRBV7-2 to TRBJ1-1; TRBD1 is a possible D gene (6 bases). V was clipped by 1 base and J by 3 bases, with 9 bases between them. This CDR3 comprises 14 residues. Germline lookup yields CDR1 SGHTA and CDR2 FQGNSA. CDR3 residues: CASSLVGHYTEAFF. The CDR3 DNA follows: TGTGCCAGCAGCTTAGTGGGACATTACACTGAAGCTTTCTTT.

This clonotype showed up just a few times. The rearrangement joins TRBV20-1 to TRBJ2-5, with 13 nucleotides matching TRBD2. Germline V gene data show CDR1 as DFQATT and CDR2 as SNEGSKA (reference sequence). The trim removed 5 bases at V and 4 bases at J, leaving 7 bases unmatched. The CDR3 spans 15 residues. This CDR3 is CSAGTWTSGRETQYF. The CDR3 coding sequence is TGCAGTGCTGGGACTTGGACTAGCGGGAGAGAGACCCAGTACTTC.

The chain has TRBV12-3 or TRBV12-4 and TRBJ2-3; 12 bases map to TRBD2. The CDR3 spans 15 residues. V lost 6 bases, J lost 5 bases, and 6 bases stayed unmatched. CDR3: CASRPLAGGIDTQYF. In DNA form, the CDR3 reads TGTGCCAGCAGGCCTCTAGCGGGAGGGATAGATACGCAGTATTTT.